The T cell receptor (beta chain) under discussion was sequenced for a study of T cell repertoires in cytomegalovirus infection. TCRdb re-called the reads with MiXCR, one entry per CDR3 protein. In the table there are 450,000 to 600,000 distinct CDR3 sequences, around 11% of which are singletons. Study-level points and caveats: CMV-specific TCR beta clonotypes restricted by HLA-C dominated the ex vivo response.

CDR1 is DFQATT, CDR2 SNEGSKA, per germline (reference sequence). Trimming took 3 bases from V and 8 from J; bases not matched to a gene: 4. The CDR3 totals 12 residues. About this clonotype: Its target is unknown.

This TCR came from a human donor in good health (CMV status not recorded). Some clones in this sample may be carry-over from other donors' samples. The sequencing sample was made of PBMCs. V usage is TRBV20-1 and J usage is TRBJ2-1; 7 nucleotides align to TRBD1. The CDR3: CSASRGHDEQFF. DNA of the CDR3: TGCAGTGCTAGTAGGGGGCACGATGAGCAGTTCTTC.